This TCR beta chain originates from a study of shared clonotypes between healthy human individuals. Study results and limitations: Investigators collected only blood, and repertoires in tissues likely differ. Generation probability values for non-shared clonotypes were lower than those for clonotypes shared by all four donors.

Samples underwent the assay at deep level. Assay used: immunoSEQ multiplex PCR; TCRdb lists only in-frame clones, some missing. The repertoire holds around 600,000 clones, 85% to 95% seen once, with about 0.11% in the top ten. The V and J ends lost 1 base and 9 bases respectively, with 20 bases between them. The CDR3 is 16 residues long. The germline gives CDR1 SGHRS, CDR2 YFSETQ. Regarding this clone: Its antigen remains unidentified.

Positively selected for CCR7, the CD45RO-negative cells used as naive CD8 cells excluded terminally differentiated effector memory CD45RA+ cells. The study drew all its donors from Caucasian adults living in Nashville, Tennessee. The material sequenced was naive CD8+ T cells sorted from blood. The chain is built from TRBV5-1 and TRBJ1-5; D perhaps matches TRBD1 (5 bases). This receptor was identified in a woman aged 30 to 39 in good health. This CDR3 is CASSLFPGTGGRPQHF. CDR3 DNA sequence: TGCGCCAGCAGCTTGTTTCCCGGGACGGGGGGACGGCCCCAGCATTTT.